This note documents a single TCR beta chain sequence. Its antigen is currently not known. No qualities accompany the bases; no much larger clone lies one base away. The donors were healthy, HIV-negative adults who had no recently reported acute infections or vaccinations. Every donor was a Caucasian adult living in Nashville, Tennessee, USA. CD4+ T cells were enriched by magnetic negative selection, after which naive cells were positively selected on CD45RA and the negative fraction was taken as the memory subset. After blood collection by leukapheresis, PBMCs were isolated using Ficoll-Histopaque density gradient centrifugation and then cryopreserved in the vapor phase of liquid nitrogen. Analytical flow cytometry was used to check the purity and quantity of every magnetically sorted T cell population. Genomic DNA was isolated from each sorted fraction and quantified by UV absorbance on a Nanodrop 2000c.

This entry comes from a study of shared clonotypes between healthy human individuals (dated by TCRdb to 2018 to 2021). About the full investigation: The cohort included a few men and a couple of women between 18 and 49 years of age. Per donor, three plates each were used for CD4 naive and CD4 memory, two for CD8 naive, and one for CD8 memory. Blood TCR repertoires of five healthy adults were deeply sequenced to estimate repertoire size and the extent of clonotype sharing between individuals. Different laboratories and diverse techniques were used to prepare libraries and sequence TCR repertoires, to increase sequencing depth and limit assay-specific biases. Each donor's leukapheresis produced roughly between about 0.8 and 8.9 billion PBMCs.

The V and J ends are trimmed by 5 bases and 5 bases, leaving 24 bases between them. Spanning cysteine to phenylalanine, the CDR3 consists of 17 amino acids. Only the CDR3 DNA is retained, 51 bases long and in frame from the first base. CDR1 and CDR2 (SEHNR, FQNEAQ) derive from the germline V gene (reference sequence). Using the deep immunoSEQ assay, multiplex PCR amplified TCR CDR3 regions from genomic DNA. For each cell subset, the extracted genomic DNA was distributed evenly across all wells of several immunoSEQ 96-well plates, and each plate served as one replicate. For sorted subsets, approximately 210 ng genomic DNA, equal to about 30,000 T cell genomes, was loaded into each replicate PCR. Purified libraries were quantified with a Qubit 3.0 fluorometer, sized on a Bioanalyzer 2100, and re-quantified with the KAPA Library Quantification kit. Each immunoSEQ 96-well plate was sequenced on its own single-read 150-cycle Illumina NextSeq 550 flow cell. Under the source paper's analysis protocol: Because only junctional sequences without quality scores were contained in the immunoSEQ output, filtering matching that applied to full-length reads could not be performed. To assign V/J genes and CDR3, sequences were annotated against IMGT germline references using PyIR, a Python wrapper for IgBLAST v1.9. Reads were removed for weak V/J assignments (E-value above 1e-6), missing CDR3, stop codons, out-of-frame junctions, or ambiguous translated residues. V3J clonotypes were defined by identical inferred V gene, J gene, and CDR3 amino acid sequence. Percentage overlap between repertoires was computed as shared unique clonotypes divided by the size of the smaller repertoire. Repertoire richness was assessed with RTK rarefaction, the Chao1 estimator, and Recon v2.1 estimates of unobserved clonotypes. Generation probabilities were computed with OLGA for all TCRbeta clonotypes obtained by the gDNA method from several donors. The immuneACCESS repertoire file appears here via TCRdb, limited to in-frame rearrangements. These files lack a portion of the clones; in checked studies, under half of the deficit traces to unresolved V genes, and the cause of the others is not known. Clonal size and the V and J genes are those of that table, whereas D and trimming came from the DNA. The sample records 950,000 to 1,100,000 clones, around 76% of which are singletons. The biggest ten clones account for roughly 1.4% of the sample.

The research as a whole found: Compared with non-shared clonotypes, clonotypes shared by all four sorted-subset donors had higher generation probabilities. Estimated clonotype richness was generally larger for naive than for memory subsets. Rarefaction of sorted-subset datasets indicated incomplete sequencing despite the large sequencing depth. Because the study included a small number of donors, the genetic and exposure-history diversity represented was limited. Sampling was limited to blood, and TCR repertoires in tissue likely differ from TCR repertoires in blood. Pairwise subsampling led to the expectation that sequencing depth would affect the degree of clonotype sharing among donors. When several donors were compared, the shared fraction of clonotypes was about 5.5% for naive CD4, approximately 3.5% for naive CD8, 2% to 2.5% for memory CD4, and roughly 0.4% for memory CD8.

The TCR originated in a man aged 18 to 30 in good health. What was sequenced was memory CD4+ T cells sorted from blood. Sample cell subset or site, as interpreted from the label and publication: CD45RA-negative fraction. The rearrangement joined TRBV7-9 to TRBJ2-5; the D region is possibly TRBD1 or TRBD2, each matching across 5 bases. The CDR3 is CASSRSGALSLSETQYF. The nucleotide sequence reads TGTGCCAGCAGCCGGTCCGGGGCCCTCTCGTTATCGGAGACCCAGTACTTC.